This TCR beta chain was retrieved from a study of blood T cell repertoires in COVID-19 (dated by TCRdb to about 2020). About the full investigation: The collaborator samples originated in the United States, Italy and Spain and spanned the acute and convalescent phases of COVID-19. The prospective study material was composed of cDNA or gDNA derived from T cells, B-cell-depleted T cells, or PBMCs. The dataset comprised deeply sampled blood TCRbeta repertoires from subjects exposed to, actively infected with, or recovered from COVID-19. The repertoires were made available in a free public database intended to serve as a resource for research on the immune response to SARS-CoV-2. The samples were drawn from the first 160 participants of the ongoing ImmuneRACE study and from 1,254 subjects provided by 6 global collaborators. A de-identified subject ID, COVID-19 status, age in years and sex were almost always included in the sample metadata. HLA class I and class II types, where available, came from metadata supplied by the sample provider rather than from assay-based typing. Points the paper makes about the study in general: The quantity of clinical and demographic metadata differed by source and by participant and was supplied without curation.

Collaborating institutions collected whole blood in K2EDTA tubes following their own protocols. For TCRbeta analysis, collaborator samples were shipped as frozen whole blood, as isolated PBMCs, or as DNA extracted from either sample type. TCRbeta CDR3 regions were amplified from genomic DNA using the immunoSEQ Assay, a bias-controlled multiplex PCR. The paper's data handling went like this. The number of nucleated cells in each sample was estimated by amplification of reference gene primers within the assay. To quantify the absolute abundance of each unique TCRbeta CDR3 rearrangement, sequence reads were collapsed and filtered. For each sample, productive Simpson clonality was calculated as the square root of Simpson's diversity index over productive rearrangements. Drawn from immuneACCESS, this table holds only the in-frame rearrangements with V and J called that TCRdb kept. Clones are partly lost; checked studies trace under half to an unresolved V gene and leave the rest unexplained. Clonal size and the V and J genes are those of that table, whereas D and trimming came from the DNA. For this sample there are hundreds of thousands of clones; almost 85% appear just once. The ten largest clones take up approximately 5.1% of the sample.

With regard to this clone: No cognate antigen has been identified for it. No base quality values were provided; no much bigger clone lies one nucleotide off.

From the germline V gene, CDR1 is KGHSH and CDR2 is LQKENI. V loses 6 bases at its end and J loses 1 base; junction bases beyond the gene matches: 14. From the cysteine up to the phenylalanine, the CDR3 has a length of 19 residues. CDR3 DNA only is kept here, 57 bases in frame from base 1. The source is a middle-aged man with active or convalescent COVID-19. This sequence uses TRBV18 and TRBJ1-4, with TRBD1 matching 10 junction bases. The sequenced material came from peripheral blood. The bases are TGTGCCAGCTCGCTAACCCGGGAGGACAGGGGGAGAACTAATGAAAAACTGTTTTTT. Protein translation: CASSLTREDRGRTNEKLFF.